The 19 T cell receptor beta chains listed next were all sequenced from one sample in a study of identical twins (dated by TCRdb to between 2015 and 2016). Library preparation employed 5' RACE. Instrument used: Illumina HiSeq 2000. TCRdb itself trimmed the public reads at Q25 with fastp, ran MiXCR and retained productive beta chains. Rows with one shared CDR3 protein collapse into an entry with the most common genes and DNA. The sample records roughly 720,000 distinct CDR3 sequences, 15% to 20% of which are singletons. The top ten hold around 13% of the sample. These data were likewise used in another study, on T cells expressing NK-cell markers.

The sequenced sample consisted of PBMCs. These receptor sequences come from a young woman in good health.

A few counts support this clonotype. J is TRBJ2-7 and V is TRBV10-1; 8 bases fit TRBD1. Germline V lookup: CDR1 WNHNN, CDR2 SYGVQD (reference sequence). The CDR3 covers 13 residues. With V trimmed by 6 bases and J by 6 bases, 7 bases remained unmatched. This chain's CDR3 is CASSTGGSGEQYF. The CDR3 DNA is TGCGCCAGCAGCACAGGGGGGTCTGGCGAGCAGTACTTC.

The chain employs TRBV27 and TRBJ1-2; D gene uncertain. Trimming took 6 bases from V and 4 from J, leaving 12 bases between them. The germline V gene has CDR1 MNHEY and CDR2 SMNVEV (reference sequence). This CDR3 has 13 residues. CDR3 residues: CASSPPPSYGYTF. CDR3 DNA sequence: TGTGCCAGCAGCCCTCCGCCGTCCTATGGCTACACCTTC.

This clonotype was detected only a few times. This chain joins TRBV11-2 and TRBJ2-1; 10 bases match TRBD2. After removal of 3 bases from V and 7 bases from J, the junction contained 12 bases not matched to a gene. CDR1 is SGHAT and CDR2 is FQNNGV in the germline V gene. CDR3 length: 17 residues. CDR3 sequence: CASSFIIAGGIYNEQFF. CDR3 nucleotide sequence: TGTGCCAGCAGCTTCATTATAGCGGGAGGAATTTATAATGAGCAGTTCTTC.

This chain joins TRBV6-1 and TRBJ1-2; D ambiguous. V lost 5 bases to trimming and J lost 4 bases, with 17 bases between them. CDR3 length: 15 residues. CDR1 and CDR2 (germline): MNHNS, SASEGT. CDR3 in DNA: TGTGCCAGCAGTCCCGGGGTTATCCAAAGCTATGGCTACACCTTC. It specifies CASSPGVIQSYGYTF.

The V and J genes are TRBV7-2 and TRBJ1-6, with D maybe TRBD1 (5 bases). Germline V lookup: CDR1 SGHTA, CDR2 FQGNSA. The CDR3 is 15 residues long. V was cut by 5 bases and J by 3 bases, with 11 bases left in between. CDR3 in amino acids: CASSPAGVYNSPLHF. For the CDR3, the DNA is TGTGCCAGCAGCCCCGCGGGGGTCTATAATTCACCCCTCCACTTT.

In this sample, this clonotype turned up a few times. The V and J genes are TRBV12-3 or TRBV12-4 and TRBJ1-5; TRBD1 might be the D (6 bases). Trimming took 6 bases from V and 2 from J, leaving 14 bases between them. The CDR3 runs 15 residues. The CDR3 sequence is CASRGRAGGNQPQHF. CDR3 sequence (DNA): TGTGCCAGCAGAGGCCGTGCAGGGGGCAATCAGCCCCAGCATTTT.

This rearrangement joins TRBV25-1 to TRBJ2-7; possible D gene TRBD1, 6 bases. This CDR3 contains 13 residues. Germline V gene lookup returns CDR1 MGHDK and CDR2 SYGVNS. V was shortened by 6 bases and J by 6 bases, with 15 bases between the two germline ends. The CDR3 DNA is TGTGCCAGCAGCTACAGGGAAAGGGGCGAGCAGTACTTC. Protein: CASSYRERGEQYF.

The sample holds a few counts of this clonotype. The V and J genes are TRBV6-1 and TRBJ2-7; TRBD1 matches 7 bases. Germline CDR1 and CDR2: MNHNS and SASEGT. Trimming at V came to 6 bases and at J to 2 bases, leaving 10 bases not matched to a gene. This CDR3 has 15 residues. CDR3 DNA sequence: TGTGCCAGCAGCCCTCTTTGGCAGGGGGCCTACGAGCAGTACTTC. Its protein product is CASSPLWQGAYEQYF.

The chain has TRBV7-9 and TRBJ1-6, with D maybe TRBD1 (5 bases). The V gene's germline CDR1 is SEHNR and CDR2 FQNEAQ (reference sequence). This CDR3 is built from 15 residues. The V end was cut by 6 bases, the J end by 7 bases, with 16 bases between. The DNA for the CDR3 is TGTGCCAGCAGGCCCGACAGCAGCCAGAATTCACCCCTCCACTTT. Translating gives CASRPDSSQNSPLHF. The variable domain in full, completed from reference TRBV7-9 and TRBJ1-6, reads DTGVSQNPRHKITKRGQNVTFRCDPISEHNRLYWYRQTLGQGPEFLTYFQNEAQLEKSRLLSDRFSAERPKGSFSTLEIQRTEQGDSAMYLCASRPDSSQNSPLHFGNGTRLTVT.

The J gene is TRBJ2-3, the V gene TRBV5-5; D is undetermined. V lost 1 base and J lost 4, with 10 bases in between. The CDR3 has 14 residues. Germline CDR1 is SGHKS and CDR2 is YYEKEE (reference sequence). CDR3 amino acids: CASSLHYSADTQYF. CDR3 nucleotide sequence: TGTGCCAGCAGCTTGCATTACTCCGCAGATACGCAGTATTTT.

The CDR3 region has the DNA TGTGCCACCAGCAGAGAACAGGGGGCGCAGGGCTACACCTTC. Translating gives CATSREQGAQGYTF. The chain employs TRBV15 and TRBJ1-2, with TRBD1 identical over 9 bases. CDR1 is LNHNV, CDR2 YYDKDF, per germline (reference sequence). The CDR3 length is 14 residues. The junction had 4 bases not matched to a gene; V was cut back by 0 bases and J by 8 bases.

This clonotype was recorded a few times. V and J are TRBV12-3 or TRBV12-4 and TRBJ2-7, with TRBD2 identical over 8 bases. CDR3 length: 15 amino acids. Trimming cost V 4 bases and J 2 bases; bases outside gene matches: 7. The DNA of the CDR3 is TGTGCCAGCAGTTACCAGGGACTAGAGCCCTACGAGCAGTACTTC. Its protein is CASSYQGLEPYEQYF.

The V and J genes are TRBV19 and TRBJ2-7; D is perhaps TRBD1 or TRBD2 (5 bases each). The V gene lost 4 bases and the J gene lost 3 bases, with 13 bases spanning the gap. Per the germline V gene, CDR1 is LNHDA and CDR2 is SQIVND (reference sequence). The length of the CDR3 is 14 residues. The CDR3 is CASSTGTEGYEQYF. CDR3 nucleotide sequence: TGTGCCAGTAGTACCGGGACCGAAGGCTACGAGCAGTACTTC.

This clonotype was recorded a few times. A read error may produce the germline difference seen at one junction end. The chain employs TRBV7-7 and TRBJ2-2; 7 nucleotides agree with TRBD1. This CDR3 comprises 18 residues. Germline CDR1 SSHAT, CDR2 FNYEAQ (reference sequence). The CDR3 here is CASSLGGLGASNTGELFF. The CDR3 DNA is TGTGCTAGCAGCTTAGGGGGCCTTGGAGCATCTAACACCGGGGAGCTGTTTTTT.

This clonotype was recorded a few times. The V gene is TRBV20-1, the J gene TRBJ1-1; no clear D. CDR3 length: 15 amino acids. With 0 bases removed from V and 8 bases from J, the gap between germline ends came to 19 bases. Germline CDR1 is DFQATT and CDR2 is SNEGSKA (reference sequence). The CDR3 reads CSARDQQKLKLEAFF. In DNA, the CDR3 is TGCAGTGCTAGAGATCAGCAGAAACTCAAACTCGAAGCTTTCTTT.

The rearrangement joins TRBV20-1 to TRBJ1-1; possible D gene TRBD1, 6 bases. This CDR3 has 15 amino acids. Trimming removed 3 bases from V and 0 bases from J, with 14 bases in between. Germline V gives CDR1 DFQATT, CDR2 SNEGSKA (reference sequence). The chain's CDR3 is CSASSLDRLNTEAFF. CDR3 DNA: TGCAGTGCTAGCTCCTTGGACAGATTGAACACTGAAGCTTTCTTT.

This clonotype appeared many times. The rearrangement links TRBV20-1 to TRBJ2-3; the D is unclear. V lost 4 bases, J lost 11 bases, and 19 bases lay in between. Germline CDR1 is DFQATT and CDR2 is SNEGSKA (reference sequence). The CDR3 is 13 amino acids. Written as DNA, the CDR3 is TGCAGTGCTACAGGTTCCTCCCCCGTCGAGCAGTATTTT. Its translation: CSATGSSPVEQYF.

The J gene is TRBJ2-1, the V gene TRBV7-9, with 7 bases matching TRBD2. In germline, CDR1 is SEHNR, CDR2 FQNEAQ (reference sequence). V lost 5 bases, J lost 7 bases, and 14 bases stayed unmatched. The CDR3 covers 16 residues. The CDR3 coding sequence is TGTGCCAGCAGCGTTAATAGCGGGCGAGGGAAGAATGAGCAGTTCTTC. This translates into CASSVNSGRGKNEQFF.

This chain connects TRBV9 to TRBJ2-2; D is unresolved. This CDR3 region has 16 residues. Germline V gene lookup returns CDR1 SGDLS and CDR2 YYNGEE. V was clipped by 0 bases and J by 2 bases, with 11 bases between them. The CDR3 nucleotides read TGTGCCAGCAGCGTAGTTTCTATGGGCAACACCGGGGAGCTGTTTTTT. Protein sequence: CASSVVSMGNTGELFF. The full variable domain, with the rest looked up from reference TRBV9 and TRBJ2-2, is DSGVTQTPKHLITATGQRVTLRCSPRSGDLSVYWYQQSLDQGLQFLIQYYNGEERAKGNILERFSAQQFPDLHSELNLSSLELGDSALYFCASSVVSMGNTGELFFGEGSRLTVL.